A selection of T cell receptor beta chains follows, all from one sample in a study of blood T cells in healthy people across ages. From the 5' RACE reads, TCRdb called clonotypes with MiXCR, one entry per CDR3 protein. Of about a million distinct CDR3 sequences listed, approximately 38% are singletons. The sample consisted of blood. The receptors were sampled from a young man in good health. Each CDR3 is given with its conserved first and last residue. Each record gives: CDR3 protein, CDR3 DNA, V gene, clone size, J gene, D gene. D genes are given only for firm matches. Clone sizes are given selectively: once, few, many, or a class where the clone is expanded.

CASSIGAYGNTIYF,TGTGCCAGCAGTATAGGGGCCTATGGAAACACCATATATTTT,TRBV27,-,TRBJ1-3,-
CASSSFRIYEQYF,TGTGCCAGCAGCAGCTTCCGTATCTATGAGCAGTACTTC,TRBV5-8,few,TRBJ2-5,-
CASSPARDTANTGELFF,TGCGCCAGCAGCCCCGCGAGGGACACGGCGAACACCGGGGAGCTGTTTTTT,TRBV5-1,-,TRBJ2-2,-
CASSSPRDYEQYF,TGTGCCAGCAGCTCCCCCCGGGACTACGAGCAGTACTTC,TRBV7-2,-,TRBJ2-7,-
CASRHQLTQGKRYGYTF,TGCGCCAGCAGGCACCAACTAACCCAGGGGAAACGATATGGCTACACCTTC,TRBV4-1,-,TRBJ1-2,-
CAISTGTGLAGELFF,TGTGCCATCAGTACCGGGACAGGGTTAGCCGGGGAGCTGTTTTTT,TRBV10-3,few,TRBJ2-2,TRBD1
CASSILAGAADTQYF,TGCGCCAGCAGTATCCTAGCGGGGGCGGCAGATACGCAGTATTTT,TRBV4-1,-,TRBJ2-3,TRBD2
CASSFGSENTEAFF,TGCGCCAGCAGCTTTGGGTCAGAGAACACTGAAGCTTTCTTT,TRBV5-1,-,TRBJ1-1,-
CASSSAGVYGYTF,TGCGCCAGCAGCTCCGCGGGGGTCTATGGCTACACCTTC,TRBV5-1,-,TRBJ1-2,-
CASSLASRGYISNTGELFF,TGCGCCAGCAGCTTGGCCTCGCGGGGGTATATTTCGAACACCGGGGAGCTGTTTTTT,TRBV5-1,-,TRBJ2-2,TRBD2
CASSQDPSDPNQPQHF,TGTGCCAGCAGCCAAGATCCGTCAGATCCCAATCAGCCCCAGCATTTT,TRBV4-2,-,TRBJ1-5,-
CASSQTVLADASYEQYF,TGTGCCAGCAGCCAAACGGTTCTGGCGGATGCTAGCTACGAGCAGTACTTC,TRBV16,-,TRBJ2-7,-
CASSHPGRATYEQYF,TGTGCCAGCAGCCATCCGGGCAGGGCCACCTACGAGCAGTACTTC,TRBV6-1,few,TRBJ2-7,-
CSVPLGNTEAFF,TGCAGCGTCCCCTTGGGGAACACTGAAGCTTTCTTT,TRBV29-1,-,TRBJ1-1,-
CASSRTGGNNEQFF,TGTGCCAGCAGCCGGACAGGGGGTAACAATGAGCAGTTCTTC,TRBV5-5,few,TRBJ2-1,TRBD1
CSVATGGVRGYTF,TGCAGCGTTGCCACGGGGGGGGTACGGGGCTACACCTTC,TRBV29-1,-,TRBJ1-2,-
CASRKGAGEKLFF,TGTGCCAGCAGAAAGGGGGCGGGTGAAAAACTGTTTTTT,TRBV6-2/TRBV6-3,few,TRBJ1-4,TRBD1
CASSETGGSTNEKLFF,TGCGCCAGCAGCGAGACAGGGGGCAGTACTAATGAAAAACTGTTTTTT,TRBV5-1,-,TRBJ1-4,TRBD1
CASSYPGTGNSYGYTF,TGTGCCAGCAGTTACCCGGGGACAGGGAATTCCTATGGCTACACCTTC,TRBV6-5,-,TRBJ1-2,TRBD1
CSARSGGELFF,TGCAGTGCTAGAAGCGGGGGTGAGCTGTTTTTT,TRBV20-1,-,TRBJ2-2,TRBD2
CASSLTTGTRNSPLHF,TGCGCCAGCAGCCTAACCACCGGGACACGAAATTCACCCCTCCACTTT,TRBV4-3,few,TRBJ1-6,-
CASSSSGGLATGEDTQYF,TGTGCCAGCAGCTCGTCTGGGGGACTAGCAACGGGCGAGGATACGCAGTATTTT,TRBV7-9,-,TRBJ2-3,TRBD2
CAGSLAGGPYEQYF,TGTGCCGGCAGCCTAGCGGGGGGCCCCTACGAGCAGTACTTC,TRBV11-2,-,TRBJ2-7,TRBD2
CASTIGTPINEKPFF,TGTGCCAGTACGATCGGGACACCTATTAATGAAAAACCGTTTTTT,TRBV12-3/TRBV12-4,-,TRBJ1-4,-
CASSSRDTNTGELFF,TGTGCCAGCAGCTCCCGGGACACGAACACCGGGGAGCTGTTTTTT,TRBV7-3,-,TRBJ2-2,-